What follows describes a single T cell receptor (beta chain). Its specificity is not known. Samples were taken several times over chemoradiotherapy. The CDR3 has 15 residues. With 5 bases removed from V and 1 base from J, the gap between germline ends came to 15 bases. The germline V gene encodes CDR1 SGHTA and CDR2 FQGNSA. This specimen comes from a study of chemoradiotherapy in HPV16-positive cancers. At the level of the study: Candidate HPV-specific clones and shared TCR motifs came from two HPV16-positive patients. Study results and caveats: Candidate HPV-specific clones and E7-related TCR motifs grew in tumor during treatment.

TCRdb keeps only in-frame clones here, not all; method: immunoSEQ multiplex PCR. The repertoire includes fewer than 25,000 clones, approximately 73% of them detected once, and 2.6% sits in the top ten. Sampling was performed from a patient who underwent chemoradiotherapy. The rearrangement links TRBV7-2 to TRBJ2-7; no reliable D call. The sequence was collected from a human donor with HPV-associated anogenital cancer. The CDR3 sequence is CASSQGWQRSYEQYF. In DNA, the CDR3 is TGTGCCAGCAGCCAAGGTTGGCAAAGATCCTACGAGCAGTACTTC.